This T cell receptor beta chain was profiled in a study of human T cells and chemical hapten exposure. A single record per CDR3 protein comes from TCRdb applying MiXCR to the RACE reads. This table holds around 40,000 distinct CDR3 sequences, roughly 13% found once. The time point here: patch test 3, about 24 weeks after DPC sensitization. Specified treatment: therapeutic diphenylcyclopropenone sensitization with weekly scalp DPC. Total RNA extraction was carried out from unfractionated whole blood. This clonotype was recorded at least ten times. The ends lost 4 bases at V and 6 bases at J; junction bases unmatched: 2. The germline gives CDR1 SGHNT, CDR2 YENEEA. This CDR3 has 12 residues.

This chain uses TRBV11-3 with TRBJ1-1; TRBD1 matches 7 bases. This material consisted of whole blood, taken in connection with sensitization to the hapten diphenylcyclopropenone (DPC). This clonotype was sampled from a woman aged 40 to 50 with alopecia areata. Some clones in this sample may be carry-over from other donors' samples. Here the CDR3 reads CASSWDSSEAFF. The CDR3 coding sequence is TGTGCCAGCAGCTGGGACAGTTCTGAAGCTTTCTTT.